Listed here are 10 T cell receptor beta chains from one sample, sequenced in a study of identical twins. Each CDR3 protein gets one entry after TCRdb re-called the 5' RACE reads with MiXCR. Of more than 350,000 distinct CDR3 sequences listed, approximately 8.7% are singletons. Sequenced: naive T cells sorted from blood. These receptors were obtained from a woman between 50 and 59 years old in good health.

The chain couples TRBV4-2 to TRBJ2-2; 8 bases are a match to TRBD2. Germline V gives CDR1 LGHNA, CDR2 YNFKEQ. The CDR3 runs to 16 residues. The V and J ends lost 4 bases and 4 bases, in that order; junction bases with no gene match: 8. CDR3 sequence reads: CASSLYTSGRTGELFF. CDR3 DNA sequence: TGTGCCAGCAGCCTTTATACTAGCGGCCGCACCGGGGAGCTGTTTTTT.

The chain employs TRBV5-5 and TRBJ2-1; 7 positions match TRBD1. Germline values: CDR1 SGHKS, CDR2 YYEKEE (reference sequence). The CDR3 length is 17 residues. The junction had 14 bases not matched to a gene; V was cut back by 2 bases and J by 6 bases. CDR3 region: CASSLPRGPALGNEQFF. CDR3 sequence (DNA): TGTGCCAGCAGCTTACCAAGGGGGCCTGCATTGGGCAATGAGCAGTTCTTC.

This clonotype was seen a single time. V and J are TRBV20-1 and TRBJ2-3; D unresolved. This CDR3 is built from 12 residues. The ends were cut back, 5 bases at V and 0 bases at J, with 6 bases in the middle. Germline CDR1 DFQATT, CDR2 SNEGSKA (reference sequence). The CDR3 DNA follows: TGCAGTGCTGACCCTAGCACAGATACGCAGTATTTT. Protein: CSADPSTDTQYF.

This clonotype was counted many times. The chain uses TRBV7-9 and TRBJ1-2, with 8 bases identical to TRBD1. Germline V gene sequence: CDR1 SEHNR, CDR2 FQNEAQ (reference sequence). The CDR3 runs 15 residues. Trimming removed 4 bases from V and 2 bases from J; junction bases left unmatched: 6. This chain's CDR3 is CASSSTGQGNYGYTF. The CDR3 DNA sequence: TGTGCCAGCAGCTCTACAGGACAGGGCAACTATGGCTACACCTTC.

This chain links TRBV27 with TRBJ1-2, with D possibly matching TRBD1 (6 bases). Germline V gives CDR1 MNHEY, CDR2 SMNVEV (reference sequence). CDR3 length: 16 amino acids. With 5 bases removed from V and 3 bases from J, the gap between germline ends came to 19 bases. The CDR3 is CASSTTGWGIDYGYTF. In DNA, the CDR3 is TGTGCCAGCAGTACGACAGGTTGGGGAATTGACTATGGCTACACCTTC.

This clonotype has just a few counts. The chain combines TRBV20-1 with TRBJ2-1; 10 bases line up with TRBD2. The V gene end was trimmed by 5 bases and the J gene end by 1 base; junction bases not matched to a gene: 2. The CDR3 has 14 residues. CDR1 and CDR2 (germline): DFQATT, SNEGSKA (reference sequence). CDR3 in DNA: TGCAGTGCTTTTAGCGGGAGGTCCTACAATGAGCAGTTCTTC. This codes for CSAFSGRSYNEQFF.

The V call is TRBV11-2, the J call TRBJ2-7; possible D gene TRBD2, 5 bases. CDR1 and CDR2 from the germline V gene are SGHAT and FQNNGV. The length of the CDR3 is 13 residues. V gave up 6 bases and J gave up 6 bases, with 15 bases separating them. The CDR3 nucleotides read TGTGCCAGCAGACCTCGGGGAGTTCCCGAGCAGTACTTC. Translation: CASRPRGVPEQYF.

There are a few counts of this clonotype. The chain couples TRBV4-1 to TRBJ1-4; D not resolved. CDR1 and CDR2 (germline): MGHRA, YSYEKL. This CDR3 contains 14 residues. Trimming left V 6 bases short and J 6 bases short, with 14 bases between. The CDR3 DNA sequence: TGCGCCAGCAGGTACCGGGAACCTCATGAAAAACTGTTTTTT. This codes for CASRYREPHEKLFF.

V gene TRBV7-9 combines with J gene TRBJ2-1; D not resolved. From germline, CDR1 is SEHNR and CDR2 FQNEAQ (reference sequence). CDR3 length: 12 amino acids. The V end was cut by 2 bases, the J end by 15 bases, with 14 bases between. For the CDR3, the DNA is TGTGCCAGCAGCTTATTCGCTGTTGATCGGTTCTTC. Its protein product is CASSLFAVDRFF.

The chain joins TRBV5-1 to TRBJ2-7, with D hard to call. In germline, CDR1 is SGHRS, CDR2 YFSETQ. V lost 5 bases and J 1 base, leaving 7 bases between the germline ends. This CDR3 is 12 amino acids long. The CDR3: CASSPESYEQYF. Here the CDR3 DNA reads TGCGCCAGCAGTCCGGAATCCTACGAGCAGTACTTC.